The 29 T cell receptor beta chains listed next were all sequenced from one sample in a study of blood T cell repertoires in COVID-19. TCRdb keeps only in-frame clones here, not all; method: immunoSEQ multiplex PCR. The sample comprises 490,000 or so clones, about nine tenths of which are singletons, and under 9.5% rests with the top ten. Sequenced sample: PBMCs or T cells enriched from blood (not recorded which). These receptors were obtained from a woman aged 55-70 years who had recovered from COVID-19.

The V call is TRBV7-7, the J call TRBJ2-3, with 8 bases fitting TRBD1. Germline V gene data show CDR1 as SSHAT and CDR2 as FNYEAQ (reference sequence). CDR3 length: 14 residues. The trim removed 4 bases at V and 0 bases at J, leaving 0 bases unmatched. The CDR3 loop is CASSWTGSTDTQYF. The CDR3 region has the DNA TGTGCCAGCAGCTGGACAGGGAGCACAGATACGCAGTATTTT.

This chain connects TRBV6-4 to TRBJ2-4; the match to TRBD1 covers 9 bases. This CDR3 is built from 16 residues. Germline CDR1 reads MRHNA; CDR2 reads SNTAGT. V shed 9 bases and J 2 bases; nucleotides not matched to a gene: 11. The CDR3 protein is CASFGTGYVSKNIQYF. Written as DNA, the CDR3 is TGTGCCAGTTTCGGGACAGGGTATGTATCCAAAAACATTCAGTACTTC.

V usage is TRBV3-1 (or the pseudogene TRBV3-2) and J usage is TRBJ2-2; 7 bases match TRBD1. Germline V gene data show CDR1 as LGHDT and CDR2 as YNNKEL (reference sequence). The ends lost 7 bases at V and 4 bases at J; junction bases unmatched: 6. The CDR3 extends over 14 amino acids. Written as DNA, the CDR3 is TGTGCCAGCAATGACAGGGCGGCCACCGGGGAGCTGTTTTTT. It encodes CASNDRAATGELFF.

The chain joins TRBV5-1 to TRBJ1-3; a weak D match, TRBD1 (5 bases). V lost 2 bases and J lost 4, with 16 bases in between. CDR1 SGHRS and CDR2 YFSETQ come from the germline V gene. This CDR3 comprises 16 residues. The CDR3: CASSLGTPSRGNTIYF. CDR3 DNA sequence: TGCGCCAGCAGCTTAGGGACTCCCAGCCGCGGAAACACCATATATTTT.

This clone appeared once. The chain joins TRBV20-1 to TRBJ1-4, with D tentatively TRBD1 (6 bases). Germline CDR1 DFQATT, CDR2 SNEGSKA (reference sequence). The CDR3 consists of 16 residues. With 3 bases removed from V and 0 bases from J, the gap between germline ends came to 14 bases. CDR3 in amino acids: CSASQDRGTTNEKLFF. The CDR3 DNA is TGCAGTGCTAGTCAGGATAGGGGGACAACTAATGAAAAACTGTTTTTT.

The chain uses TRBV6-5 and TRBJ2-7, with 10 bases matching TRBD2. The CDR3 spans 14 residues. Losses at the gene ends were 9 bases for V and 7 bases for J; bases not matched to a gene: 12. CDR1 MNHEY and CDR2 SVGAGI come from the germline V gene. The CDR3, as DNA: TGTGCCAGTCGCCGAGGGCTAGCGGGGGAGGAGCAGTACTTC. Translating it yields CASRRGLAGEEQYF.

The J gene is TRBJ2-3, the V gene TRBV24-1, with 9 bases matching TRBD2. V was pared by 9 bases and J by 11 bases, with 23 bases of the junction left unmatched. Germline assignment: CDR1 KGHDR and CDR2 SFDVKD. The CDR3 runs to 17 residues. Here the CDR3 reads CATQAPTGGGDRYGQYF. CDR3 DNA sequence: TGTGCCACCCAAGCCCCTACCGGCGGGGGGGATAGATACGGGCAGTATTTT.

Here the CDR3 reads CSGHRGAETQYF. CDR3 in DNA: TGCAGCGGCCACAGGGGGGCAGAGACCCAGTACTTC. The rearrangement uses TRBV29-1 and TRBJ2-5; TRBD1 aligns across 8 bases. Trimming cost V 7 bases and J 4 bases; bases outside gene matches: 5. The V gene's germline CDR1 is SQVTM and CDR2 ANQGSEA. The CDR3 runs to 12 residues.

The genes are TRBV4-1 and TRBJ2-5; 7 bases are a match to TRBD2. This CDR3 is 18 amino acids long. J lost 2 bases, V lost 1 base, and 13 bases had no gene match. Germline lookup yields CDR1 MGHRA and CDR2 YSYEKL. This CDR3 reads CASSQGPAGVGTQETQYF. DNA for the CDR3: TGCGCCAGCAGCCAAGGTCCTGCGGGGGTGGGGACGCAAGAGACCCAGTACTTC.

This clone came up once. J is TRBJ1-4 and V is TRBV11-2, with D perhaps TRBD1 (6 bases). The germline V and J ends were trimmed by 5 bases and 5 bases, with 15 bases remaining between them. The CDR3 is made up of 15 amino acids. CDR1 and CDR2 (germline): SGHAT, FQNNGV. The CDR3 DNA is TGTGCCAGCAGCCCAAGGACAGCAAGAAATGAAAAACTGTTTTTT. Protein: CASSPRTARNEKLFF.

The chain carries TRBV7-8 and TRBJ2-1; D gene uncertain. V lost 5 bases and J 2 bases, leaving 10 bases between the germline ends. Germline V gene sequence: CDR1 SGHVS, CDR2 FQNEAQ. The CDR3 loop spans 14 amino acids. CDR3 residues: CASSPLRTYNEQFF. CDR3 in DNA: TGTGCCAGCAGCCCGTTGCGTACCTACAATGAGCAGTTCTTC.

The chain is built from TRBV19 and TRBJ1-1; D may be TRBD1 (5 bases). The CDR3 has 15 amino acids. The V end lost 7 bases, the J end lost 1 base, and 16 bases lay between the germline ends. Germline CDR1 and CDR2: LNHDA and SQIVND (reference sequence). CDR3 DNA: TGTGCCAGTACTCACCGGAGACAGACGAACACTGAAGCTTTCTTT. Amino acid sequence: CASTHRRQTNTEAFF. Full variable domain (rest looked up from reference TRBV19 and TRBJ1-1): DGGITQSPKYLFRKEGQNVTLSCEQNLNHDAMYWYRQDPGQGLRLIYYSQIVNDFQKGDIAEGYSVSREKKESFPLTVTSAQKNPTAFYLCASTHRRQTNTEAFFGQGTRLTVV.

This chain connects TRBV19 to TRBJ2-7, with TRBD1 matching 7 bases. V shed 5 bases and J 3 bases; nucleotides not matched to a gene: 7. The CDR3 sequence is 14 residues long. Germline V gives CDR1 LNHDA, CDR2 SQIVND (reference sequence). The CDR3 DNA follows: TGTGCCAGTAGTGCTACAGGGGAGATCTACGAGCAGTACGTC. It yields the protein CASSATGEIYEQYV.

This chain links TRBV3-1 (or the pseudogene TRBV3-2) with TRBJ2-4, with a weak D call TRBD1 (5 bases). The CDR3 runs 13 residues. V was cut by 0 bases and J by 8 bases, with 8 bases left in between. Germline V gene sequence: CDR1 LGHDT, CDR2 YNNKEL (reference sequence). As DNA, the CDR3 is TGTGCCAGCAGCCAAGATCAGGGATACATTCAGTACTTC. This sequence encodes CASSQDQGYIQYF.

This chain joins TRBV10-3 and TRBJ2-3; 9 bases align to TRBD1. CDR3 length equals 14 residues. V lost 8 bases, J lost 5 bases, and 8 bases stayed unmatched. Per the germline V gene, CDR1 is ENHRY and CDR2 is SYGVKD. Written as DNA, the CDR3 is TGTGCCATCGGGGACAGGGCCCCCGGAGATACGCAGTATTTT. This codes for CAIGDRAPGDTQYF.

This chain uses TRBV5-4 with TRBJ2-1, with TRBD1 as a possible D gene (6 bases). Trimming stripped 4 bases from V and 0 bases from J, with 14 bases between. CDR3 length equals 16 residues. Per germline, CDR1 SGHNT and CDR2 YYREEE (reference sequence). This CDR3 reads CASSPGQNPSYNEQFF. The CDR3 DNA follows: TGTGCCAGCAGCCCCGGACAGAACCCCTCCTACAATGAGCAGTTCTTC. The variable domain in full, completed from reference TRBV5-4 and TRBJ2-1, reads ETGVTQSPTHLIKTRGQQVTLRCSSQSGHNTVSWYQQALGQGPQFIFQYYREEENGRGNFPPRFSGLQFPNYSSELNVNALELDDSALYLCASSPGQNPSYNEQFFGPGTRLTVL.

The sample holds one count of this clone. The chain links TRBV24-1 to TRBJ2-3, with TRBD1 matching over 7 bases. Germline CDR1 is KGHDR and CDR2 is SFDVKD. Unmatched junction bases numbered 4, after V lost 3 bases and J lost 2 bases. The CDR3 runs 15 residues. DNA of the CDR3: TGTGCCACCAGTGATCGACAGGGTTTCACAGATACGCAGTATTTT. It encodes CATSDRQGFTDTQYF.

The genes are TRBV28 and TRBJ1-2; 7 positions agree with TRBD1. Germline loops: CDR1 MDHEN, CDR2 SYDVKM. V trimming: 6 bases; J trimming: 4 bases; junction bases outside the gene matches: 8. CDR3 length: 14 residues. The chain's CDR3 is CASRSTGQSYGYTF. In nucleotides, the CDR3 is TGTGCCAGCAGGTCCACGGGACAGTCCTATGGCTACACCTTC.

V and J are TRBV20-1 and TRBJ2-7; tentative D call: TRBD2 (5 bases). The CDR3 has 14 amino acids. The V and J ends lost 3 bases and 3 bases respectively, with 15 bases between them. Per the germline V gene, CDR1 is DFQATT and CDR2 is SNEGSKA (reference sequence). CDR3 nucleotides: TGCAGTGCTAGTCTTCCGGGGATAGGCTACGAGCAGTACTTC. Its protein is CSASLPGIGYEQYF.

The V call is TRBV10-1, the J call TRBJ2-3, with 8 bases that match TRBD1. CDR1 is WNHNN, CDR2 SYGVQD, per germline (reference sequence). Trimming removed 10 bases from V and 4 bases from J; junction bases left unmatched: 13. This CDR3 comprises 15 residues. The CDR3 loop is CATSPGQGTADTQYF. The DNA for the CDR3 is TGCGCCACCTCCCCCGGACAGGGTACGGCAGATACGCAGTATTTT.

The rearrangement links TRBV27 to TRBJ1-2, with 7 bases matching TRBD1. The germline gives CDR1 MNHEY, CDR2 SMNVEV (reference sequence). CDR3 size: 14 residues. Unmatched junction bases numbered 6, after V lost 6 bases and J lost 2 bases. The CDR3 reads CASRPPGQNYGYTF. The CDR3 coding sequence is TGTGCCAGCAGACCGCCGGGACAGAACTATGGCTACACCTTC.

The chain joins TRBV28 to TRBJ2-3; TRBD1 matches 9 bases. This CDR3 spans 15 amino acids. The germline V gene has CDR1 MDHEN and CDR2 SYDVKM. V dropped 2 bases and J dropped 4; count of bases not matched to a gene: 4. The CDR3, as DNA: TGTGCCAGCAGTTTAGCCGGGACAGGGTCAGATACGCAGTATTTT. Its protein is CASSLAGTGSDTQYF.

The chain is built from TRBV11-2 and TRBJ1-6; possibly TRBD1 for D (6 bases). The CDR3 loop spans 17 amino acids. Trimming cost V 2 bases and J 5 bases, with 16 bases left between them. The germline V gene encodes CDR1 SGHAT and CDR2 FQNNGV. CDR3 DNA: TGTGCCAGCAGCTTAAGTATGGCAGGGGAAAATAATTCACCCCTCCACTTT. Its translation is CASSLSMAGENNSPLHF.

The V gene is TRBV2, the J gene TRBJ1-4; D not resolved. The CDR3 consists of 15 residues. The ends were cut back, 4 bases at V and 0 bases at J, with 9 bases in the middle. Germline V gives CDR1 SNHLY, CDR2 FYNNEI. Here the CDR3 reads CASSAAGATNEKLFF. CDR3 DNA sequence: TGTGCCAGCAGTGCCGCGGGAGCAACTAATGAAAAACTGTTTTTT. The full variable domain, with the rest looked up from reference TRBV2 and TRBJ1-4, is EPEVTQTPSHQVTQMGQEVILRCVPISNHLYFYWYRQILGQKVEFLVSFYNNEISEKSEIFDDQFSVERPDGSNFTLKIRSTKLEDSAMYFCASSAAGATNEKLFFGSGTQLSVL.

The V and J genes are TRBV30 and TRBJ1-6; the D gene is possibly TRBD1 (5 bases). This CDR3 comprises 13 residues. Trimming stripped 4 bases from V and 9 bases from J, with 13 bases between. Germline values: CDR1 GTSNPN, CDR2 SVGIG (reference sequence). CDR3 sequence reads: CAWNARVGSPLHF. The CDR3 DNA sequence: TGTGCCTGGAACGCCAGGGTGGGTTCACCCCTCCACTTT.

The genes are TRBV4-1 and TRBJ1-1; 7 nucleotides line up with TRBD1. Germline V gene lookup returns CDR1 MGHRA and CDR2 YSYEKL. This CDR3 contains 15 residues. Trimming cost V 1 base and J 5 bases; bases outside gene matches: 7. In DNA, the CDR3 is TGCGCCAGCAGCCAAGCTGTTACAGGGGTTACTGAAGCTTTCTTT. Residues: CASSQAVTGVTEAFF.

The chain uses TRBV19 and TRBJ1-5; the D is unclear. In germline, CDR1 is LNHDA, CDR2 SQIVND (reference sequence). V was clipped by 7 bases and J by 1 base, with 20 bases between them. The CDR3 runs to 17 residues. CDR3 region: CASTPQSGFGSNQPQHF. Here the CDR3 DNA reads TGTGCCAGTACCCCCCAGTCGGGATTTGGCAGCAATCAGCCCCAGCATTTT.

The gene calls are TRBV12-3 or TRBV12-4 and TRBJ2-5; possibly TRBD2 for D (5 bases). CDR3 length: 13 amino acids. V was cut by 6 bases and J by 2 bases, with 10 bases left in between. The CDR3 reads CASSFREQETQYF. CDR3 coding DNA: TGTGCCAGCAGCTTCCGGGAACAAGAGACCCAGTACTTC.

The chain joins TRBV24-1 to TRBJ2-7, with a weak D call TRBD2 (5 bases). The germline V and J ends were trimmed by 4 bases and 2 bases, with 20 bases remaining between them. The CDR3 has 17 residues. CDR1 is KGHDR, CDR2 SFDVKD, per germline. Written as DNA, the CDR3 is TGTGCCACCAGTGACCCGGTGGGGAGAAAGGACGCCTACGAGCAGTACTTC. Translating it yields CATSDPVGRKDAYEQYF.